This TCR beta chain derives from a study of OX40 agonist ivuxolimab in advanced cancers. Germline loops: CDR1 SNHLY, CDR2 FYNNEI. The ends were cut back, 4 bases at V and 1 base at J, with 7 bases in the middle. The length of the CDR3 is 14 residues. Repertoires were generated with immunoSEQ multiplex PCR, while TCRdb's copy carries only in-frame clones and drops some. In the table there are 20,000 to 25,000 clones, 77% of which are singletons. This receptor was obtained from an adult with an advanced solid tumor such as melanoma, head and neck, liver or kidney cancer. The V and J genes are TRBV2 and TRBJ2-2, with no clear D. Sequencing used CD4+ or CD8+ T cells sorted from blood, obtained in a trial of the OX40 agonist ivuxolimab. CDR3 loop: CASSVDLNTGELFF. The CDR3 DNA follows: TGTGCCAGCAGTGTCGACCTGAACACCGGGGAGCTGTTTTTT.